Shown below are 22 T cell receptor beta chains from a single sample sequenced in a study of blood T cell repertoires in COVID-19. Only in-frame clones appear in the TCRdb table, and some are missing; sequencing was by immunoSEQ multiplex PCR. The repertoire holds under 200,000 clones, with roughly 86% as singletons. Sequencing input: peripheral blood. These receptors were collected from a young man with acute or convalescent COVID-19.

The chain employs TRBV19 and TRBJ1-5; D perhaps matches TRBD1 (6 bases). Looked up from germline, CDR1 is LNHDA and CDR2 is SQIVND (reference sequence). The germline V and J ends were trimmed by 4 bases and 2 bases, with 15 bases remaining between them. The CDR3 covers 16 residues. This CDR3 is CASSTAGAGGNQPQHF. In nucleotides, the CDR3 is TGTGCCAGTAGTACCGCAGGGGCCGGAGGCAATCAGCCCCAGCATTTT.

The chain links TRBV2 to TRBJ1-1; tentative D call: TRBD1 (6 bases). In germline, CDR1 is SNHLY, CDR2 FYNNEI. Trimming removed 0 bases at V and 5 bases at J, with 10 bases between. The CDR3 runs to 14 residues. The CDR3 sequence: CASSEALGGTEAFF. In nucleotides, the CDR3 is TGTGCCAGCAGTGAAGCGTTAGGGGGAACTGAAGCTTTCTTT. Based on the CDR3 plus reference TRBV2 and TRBJ1-1, the full variable domain is EPEVTQTPSHQVTQMGQEVILRCVPISNHLYFYWYRQILGQKVEFLVSFYNNEISEKSEIFDDQFSVERPDGSNFTLKIRSTKLEDSAMYFCASSEALGGTEAFFGQGTRLTVV.

This chain links TRBV5-1 with TRBJ2-4; 8 nucleotides match TRBD1. V lost 1 base and J lost 6; bases outside the gene matches: 0. CDR3 size: 13 residues. Germline V CDR1 and CDR2: SGHRS, YFSETQ. The CDR3 nucleotides read TGCGCCAGCAGCTTGACAGGGGGAAACATTCAGTACTTC. Its protein product is CASSLTGGNIQYF.

The V call is TRBV5-5, the J call TRBJ1-4; D unresolved. Germline values: CDR1 SGHKS, CDR2 YYEKEE (reference sequence). V lost 1 base and J 8 bases, leaving 9 bases between the germline ends. The CDR3 is made up of 13 amino acids. For the CDR3, the DNA is TGTGCCAGCAGCTTGTTTGGAGACGAAAAACTGTTTTTT. Translated, it gives CASSLFGDEKLFF.

In this sample, this clone turned up once. This chain joins TRBV5-1 and TRBJ2-1, with TRBD1 matching 7 bases. Germline V gene data show CDR1 as SGHRS and CDR2 as YFSETQ. The CDR3 totals 14 residues. Trimming cost V 4 bases and J 7 bases; bases outside gene matches: 8. The CDR3 bases are TGCGCCAGCAGCCCGAGAATGACAGGGAATGAGCAGTTCTTC. This sequence encodes CASSPRMTGNEQFF.

Remarks on this clone: Relative to the germline gene, one junction end is altered; a read error may explain this. J is TRBJ2-7 and V is TRBV2; the match to TRBD1 covers 7 bases. The CDR3 contains 11 residues. The germline CDR1 and CDR2 sequences are SNHLY and FYNNEI. CDR3 DNA sequence: TGTGCCAGCAGTTTCGACAGGGAAAGAAGCTTC. It yields the protein CASSFDRERSF.

The V and J genes are TRBV18 and TRBJ1-4; 8 nucleotides match TRBD1. This CDR3 region has 15 residues. CDR1 and CDR2 from the germline V gene are KGHSH and LQKENI. With V trimmed by 6 bases and J by 4 bases, 7 bases remained unmatched. DNA of the CDR3: TGTGCCAGCTCGCAAGACAGGGGAAGTAATGAAAAACTGTTTTTT. Protein product: CASSQDRGSNEKLFF.

The genes are TRBV5-1 and TRBJ2-3, with 7 bases fitting TRBD2. The length of the CDR3 is 15 residues. V was clipped by 3 bases and J by 6 bases; unmatched bases: 10. Germline V gene sequence: CDR1 SGHRS, CDR2 YFSETQ. CDR3 protein: CASSSLGGGGDTQYF. DNA of the CDR3: TGCGCCAGCAGCTCGCTCGGCGGGGGAGGGGATACGCAGTATTTT.

The gene calls are TRBV29-1 and TRBJ2-7; 9 bases align to TRBD1. Looked up from germline, CDR1 is SQVTM and CDR2 is ANQGSEA. The CDR3 is 13 residues long. With 2 bases clipped from V and 5 bases from J, the junction kept 4 bases outside the gene matches. The chain's CDR3 is CSVERDRDNEQYF. The CDR3, as DNA: TGCAGCGTTGAAAGGGACAGGGACAACGAGCAGTACTTC.

This chain joins TRBV7-9 and TRBJ1-1; 7 bases agree with TRBD1. Germline assignment: CDR1 SEHNR and CDR2 FQNEAQ (reference sequence). With V trimmed by 1 base and J by 0 bases, 14 bases remained unmatched. The CDR3 consists of 19 residues. CDR3 sequence reads: CASSLDRQQGTGLNTEAFF. Here the CDR3 DNA reads TGTGCCAGCAGCTTAGACCGTCAACAGGGGACGGGGTTGAACACTGAAGCTTTCTTT. The full variable domain, its missing parts supplied by reference TRBV7-9 and TRBJ1-1, is DTGVSQNPRHKITKRGQNVTFRCDPISEHNRLYWYRQTLGQGPEFLTYFQNEAQLEKSRLLSDRFSAERPKGSFSTLEIQRTEQGDSAMYLCASSLDRQQGTGLNTEAFFGQGTRLTVV.

The rearrangement uses TRBV9 and TRBJ1-1, with no clear D. The length of the CDR3 is 13 residues. Germline assignment: CDR1 SGDLS and CDR2 YYNGEE. V was cut by 3 bases and J by 7 bases, with 13 bases left in between. The CDR3 spells CASSGVPRGEAFF. CDR3 bases: TGTGCCAGCAGCGGAGTGCCCCGCGGTGAAGCTTTCTTT.

This sequence joins TRBV7-2 and TRBJ1-2, with unresolved D. CDR3 length equals 13 residues. Trimming removed 5 bases from V and 7 bases from J, with 14 bases in between. Germline V gene lookup returns CDR1 SGHTA and CDR2 FQGNSA. The CDR3 DNA follows: TGTGCCAGCAGCCCCACTTCAACGGGTGGCTACACCTTC. This translates into CASSPTSTGGYTF. Full variable domain (remainder filled in from reference TRBV7-2 and TRBJ1-2): GAGVSQSPSNKVTEKGKDVELRCDPISGHTALYWYRQSLGQGLEFLIYFQGNSAPDKSGLPSDRFSAERTGGSVSTLTIQRTQQEDSAVYLCASSPTSTGGYTFGSGTRLTVV.

The V and J genes are TRBV19 and TRBJ1-5, with D possibly being TRBD1 (5 bases). Germline values: CDR1 LNHDA, CDR2 SQIVND (reference sequence). CDR3 length: 15 amino acids. Trimming pared 8 bases from V and 3 bases from J, leaving 17 bases between. The chain's CDR3 is CASHPGNRDNQPQHF. The CDR3 coding sequence is TGTGCCAGTCACCCAGGGAACAGAGACAATCAGCCCCAGCATTTT.

This clone was seen once. Other DNA sequences in this sample translate to the same CDR3. V gene TRBV11-2 combines with J gene TRBJ1-4, with 9 bases lining up with TRBD1. CDR1 and CDR2 from the germline V gene are SGHAT and FQNNGV. This CDR3 comprises 15 residues. V shed 1 base, J shed 6 bases, and the junction held 3 bases outside the gene matches. The CDR3 nucleotides read TGTGCCAGCAGCTTAGTTGGGACAGGGTATGAAAAACTGTTTTTT. Its protein product is CASSLVGTGYEKLFF.

The chain carries TRBV7-2 and TRBJ2-3; 14 bases map to TRBD2. Germline CDR1 reads SGHTA; CDR2 reads FQGNSA. Germline trimming cut 5 bases from V and 4 bases from J; bases unmatched to any gene: 8. The CDR3 spans 17 residues. In DNA form, the CDR3 reads TGTGCCAGCAGCAGGCGGACTAGCGGGGGGAAGGCAGATACGCAGTATTTT. This encodes CASSRRTSGGKADTQYF.

The J gene is TRBJ1-2, the V gene TRBV3-1 (or the pseudogene TRBV3-2); 8 bases agree with TRBD1. The CDR3 sequence is 13 residues long. After removal of 1 base from V and 7 bases from J, the junction contained 2 bases not matched to a gene. The germline V gene encodes CDR1 LGHDT and CDR2 YNNKEL (reference sequence). The CDR3 coding sequence is TGTGCCAGCAGCCAAGGTCAGGGGGCTGGCTACACCTTC. Its translation is CASSQGQGAGYTF.

The chain employs TRBV19 and TRBJ2-2; 9 nucleotides agree with TRBD2. There are 17 residues in the CDR3. The trim removed 5 bases at V and 6 bases at J, leaving 13 bases unmatched. Germline V gene data show CDR1 as LNHDA and CDR2 as SQIVND (reference sequence). DNA of the CDR3: TGTGCCAGTAGTTCCGCTCGATCTAGCGGGGTGGCCGGGGAGCTGTTTTTT. It translates to CASSSARSSGVAGELFF.

This clone has just one count. The chain combines TRBV5-1 with TRBJ1-3; D remains unclear. V gave up 5 bases and J gave up 0 bases, with 12 bases separating them. The CDR3 runs 15 residues. CDR1 is SGHRS and CDR2 is YFSETQ in the germline V gene. In DNA form, the CDR3 reads TGCGCCAGCAGTATCGACACTAGCTCTGGAAACACCATATATTTT. Amino acid sequence: CASSIDTSSGNTIYF.

This rearrangement joins TRBV5-5 to TRBJ1-1, with D unresolved. The CDR3 sequence is 15 residues long. Germline CDR1 is SGHKS and CDR2 is YYEKEE (reference sequence). Trimming took 0 bases from V and 0 from J, leaving 9 bases between them. The DNA for the CDR3 is TGTGCCAGCAGCTTGGATATGGCAGTGAACACTGAAGCTTTCTTT. This encodes CASSLDMAVNTEAFF.

The chain combines TRBV11-2 with TRBJ1-1, with a weak D call TRBD1 (5 bases). This CDR3 contains 15 residues. V dropped 6 bases and J dropped 0 bases, with 14 bases sitting between them. Germline loops: CDR1 SGHAT, CDR2 FQNNGV. The DNA of the CDR3 is TGTGCCAGCAGAGCAGGGTACTATATGAACACTGAAGCTTTCTTT. This codes for CASRAGYYMNTEAFF. The whole variable domain, remainder taken from reference TRBV11-2 and TRBJ1-1, is EAGVAQSPRYKIIEKRQSVAFWCNPISGHATLYWYQQILGQGPKLLIQFQNNGVVDDSQLPKDRFSAERLKGVDSTLKIQPAKLEDSAVYLCASRAGYYMNTEAFFGQGTRLTVV.

V usage is TRBV18 and J usage is TRBJ1-2; the match to TRBD1 covers 7 bases. J gave up 3 bases and V 1 base, and 5 bases lay outside the gene matches. Germline V gives CDR1 KGHSH, CDR2 LQKENI. This CDR3 is 15 amino acids long. This CDR3 is CASSPRGQLHYGYTF. CDR3 nucleotide sequence: TGTGCCAGCTCACCACGGGGACAGCTCCACTATGGCTACACCTTC.

This chain uses TRBV3-1 (or the pseudogene TRBV3-2) with TRBJ2-7, with 12 bases matching TRBD2. The ends lost 6 bases at V and 3 bases at J; junction bases unmatched: 6. This CDR3 comprises 15 residues. The germline CDR1 and CDR2 sequences are LGHDT and YNNKEL (reference sequence). CDR3 nucleotides: TGTGCCAGCAGACATACTAGCGGGGGGCACTACGAGCAGTACTTC. It is translated as CASRHTSGGHYEQYF.